This TCR beta chain was captured in a study of low-dose radiotherapy and immunotherapy resistance in tumors. Study background: Cohort 2 received 1 Gy per fraction every two weeks, totaling 13 Gy over 26 weeks. Dosing of intravenous cyclophosphamide at 200 mg/m2 occurred every two weeks and took place one day prior to radiation and immunotherapy.

The time point is: before trial treatment. Donors were dosed with nivolumab and ipilimumab; they also received aspirin, low-dose cyclophosphamide and low-dose radiotherapy. Advanced solid tumors without tumor-infiltrating lymphocytes were required for inclusion. cDNA synthesis used a TRAV/TRBV-specific primer set for both chains. TCR amplification involved 20 PCR cycles with a constant-region primer and V-primer adapter. Using its own MiXCR run on the reads, TCRdb lists one record per CDR3 protein. The sample includes about 64,000 distinct CDR3 sequences, about 30% seen only once; the top ten take less than 8%. V dropped 0 bases and J dropped 1 base, with 7 bases sitting between them. CDR1 and CDR2 from the germline V gene are SGHTA and FQGNSA. CDR3 length: 15 residues. This clonotype was counted at least ten times.

Sequencing used PBMCs, obtained before treatment. The chain uses TRBV7-2 and TRBJ2-1; D not certain. This clonotype was sampled from a male donor with rectosigmoid adenocarcinoma. The CDR3 bases are TGTGCCAGCAGCTTAGCGTACGCGTCCTACAATGAGCAGTTCTTC. This translates into CASSLAYASYNEQFF.